The 14 T cell receptor beta chains below were found in one sample sequenced in a study of human thymus T cells. Clones were read by immunoSEQ multiplex PCR, and TCRdb kept only the in-frame ones, dropping some. This table holds approximately 46,000 clones, 95% found once. Material for sequencing was blood. Receptors originate from a girl less than two years old with a congenital heart defect but otherwise immunologically healthy.

This clone was counted once. The CDR3 sequence: CASSYSTGQETQYF. CDR3 DNA sequence: TGTGCCAGCAGTTACTCCACGGGACAAGAGACCCAGTACTTC. This chain uses TRBV6-5 with TRBJ2-5; the D gene is possibly TRBD2 (5 bases). From germline, CDR1 is MNHEY and CDR2 SVGAGI. Trimming left V 0 bases short and J 2 bases short, with 7 bases between. The CDR3 runs 14 residues.

In nucleotides, the CDR3 is TGCAGCGTCCAGGTCAAGCGAAGGGGAGGGGTTTACACTGAAGCTTTCTTT. Protein: CSVQVKRRGGVYTEAFF. This sequence joins TRBV29-1 and TRBJ1-1; the D gene is possibly TRBD1 (5 bases). The CDR3 totals 17 residues. Germline loops: CDR1 SQVTM, CDR2 ANQGSEA. V shed 6 bases and J shed 3 bases, with 26 bases lying between them. The whole variable domain, filled in from reference TRBV29-1 and TRBJ1-1, reads SAVISQKPSRDICQRGTSLTIQCQVDSQVTMMFWYRQQPGQSLTLIATANQGSEATYESGFVIDKFPISRPNLTFSTLTVSNMSPEDSSIYLCSVQVKRRGGVYTEAFFGQGTRLTVV.

This clone was detected once. This chain connects TRBV7-2 to TRBJ2-7, with TRBD1 matching 7 bases. Germline trimming cut 5 bases from V and 3 bases from J; bases unmatched to any gene: 19. This CDR3 contains 18 residues. Germline loops: CDR1 SGHTA, CDR2 FQGNSA. CDR3 coding DNA: TGTGCCAGCAGCCCTAGGGGGCCTCCCTGGGGTGGAATCTACGAGCAGTACTTC. Encoded protein: CASSPRGPPWGGIYEQYF.

V usage is TRBV9 and J usage is TRBJ2-1; 11 bases map to TRBD2. Per the germline V gene, CDR1 is SGDLS and CDR2 is YYNGEE. V shed 1 base and J 6 bases; nucleotides not matched to a gene: 9. The CDR3 consists of 17 residues. CDR3 region: CASSVLASGRSGNEQFF. In DNA, the CDR3 is TGTGCCAGCAGCGTATTGGCTAGCGGGAGGTCAGGCAATGAGCAGTTCTTC. The full variable domain, completed using reference TRBV9 and TRBJ2-1, is DSGVTQTPKHLITATGQRVTLRCSPRSGDLSVYWYQQSLDQGLQFLIQYYNGEERAKGNILERFSAQQFPDLHSELNLSSLELGDSALYFCASSVLASGRSGNEQFFGPGTRLTVL.

The rearrangement joins TRBV10-3 to TRBJ2-1; 9 bases align to TRBD2. The CDR3 spans 16 residues. Germline values: CDR1 ENHRY, CDR2 SYGVKD. After removal of 0 bases from V and 4 bases from J, the junction contained 4 bases not matched to a gene. The CDR3 nucleotides are TGTGCCATCAGTGAGTCCGGGACTAGCCCTTACAATGAGCAGTTCTTC. Its protein product is CAISESGTSPYNEQFF.

The chain is built from TRBV28 and TRBJ1-1; perhaps TRBD1 as D (6 bases). The V gene lost 2 bases and the J gene lost 6 bases, with 16 bases spanning the gap. This CDR3 has 15 amino acids. Germline lookup yields CDR1 MDHEN and CDR2 SYDVKM. The CDR3 DNA sequence: TGTGCCAGCAGTTTACCTACAGGGTTGGGTGCTGAAGCTTTCTTT. Translated: CASSLPTGLGAEAFF.

The DNA for the CDR3 is TGTGCCAGCAGGCCGTGGCGGAACTCTGGAAACACCATATATTTT. Residues: CASRPWRNSGNTIYF. The chain has TRBV2 and TRBJ1-3; no firm D call. CDR3 length equals 15 residues. Germline-derived CDR1 and CDR2 are SNHLY and FYNNEI. Trimming pared 6 bases from V and 0 bases from J, leaving 12 bases between.

In its sample, this clone was seen once. The CDR3 DNA follows: TGCGCCAGCAGCTCCCGGGACAGGGACTTGAACACTGAAGCTTTCTTT. This sequence encodes CASSSRDRDLNTEAFF. The V call is TRBV5-1, the J call TRBJ1-1; 9 bases align to TRBD1. CDR1 SGHRS and CDR2 YFSETQ come from the germline V gene. With V trimmed by 3 bases and J by 0 bases, 6 bases remained unmatched. CDR3 length equals 16 residues.

The gene calls are TRBV20-1 and TRBJ2-7; D unresolved. The V gene lost 4 bases and the J gene lost 5 bases, with 9 bases spanning the gap. CDR1 is DFQATT and CDR2 is SNEGSKA in the germline V gene (reference sequence). The CDR3 runs 11 residues. CDR3 residues: CSAMVDHEQYF. CDR3 bases: TGCAGTGCTATGGTGGACCACGAGCAGTACTTC.

The V gene is TRBV7-2, the J gene TRBJ2-5; D is undetermined. Germline values: CDR1 SGHTA, CDR2 FQGNSA. V lost 5 bases to trimming and J lost 2 bases, with 12 bases between them. The CDR3 spans 14 residues. CDR3 in DNA: TGTGCCAGCAGCAGCTACAGCCCTCAAGAGACCCAGTACTTC. Its protein product is CASSSYSPQETQYF.

The CDR3 here is CASSIGKYREQFF. Here the CDR3 DNA reads TGTGCCAGTAGTATAGGGAAATATAGAGAGCAGTTCTTC. The gene calls are TRBV19 and TRBJ2-1; unclear D gene. Germline V gene sequence: CDR1 LNHDA, CDR2 SQIVND (reference sequence). CDR3 length: 13 amino acids. The V end lost 1 base, the J end lost 10 bases, and 11 bases lay between the germline ends.

The chain has TRBV14 and TRBJ2-3, with D possibly TRBD1 on 6 matching bases. This CDR3 has 15 residues. The germline CDR1 and CDR2 sequences are SGHDN and FVKESK. The V end was cut by 5 bases, the J end by 1 base, with 13 bases between. Here the CDR3 DNA reads TGTGCCAGCAGCGCCCGGACAGTGGGCACAGATACGCAGTATTTT. This codes for CASSARTVGTDTQYF.

The rearrangement joins TRBV4-1 to TRBJ2-7; 12 bases line up with TRBD2. Per the germline V gene, CDR1 is MGHRA and CDR2 is YSYEKL. The CDR3 contains 15 residues. V was clipped by 2 bases and J by 4 bases; unmatched bases: 3. CDR3 sequence reads: CASSQTSGRRYEQYF. The CDR3 nucleotides are TGCGCCAGCAGCCAAACTAGCGGGAGGCGGTACGAGCAGTACTTC.

The chain uses TRBV20-1 and TRBJ2-5; D unresolved. Between the trimmed V and J ends, which lost 4 bases and 5 bases, there was a span of 8 bases. CDR1 and CDR2 from the germline V gene are DFQATT and SNEGSKA (reference sequence). The CDR3 contains 11 residues. The CDR3 reads CSAKVAETQYF. CDR3 nucleotide sequence: TGCAGTGCTAAGGTTGCTGAGACCCAGTACTTC.